This T cell receptor beta chain was documented in a study of blood T cells in healthy people across ages. A remark on this clonotype: What it binds is not known.

A second about 6 to 12 cycle PCR used barcoded and J-beta primers. In TCRdb, the 5' RACE reads were re-called with MiXCR into one record per CDR3 protein. This table has 600,000 to 650,000 distinct CDR3 sequences, about 53% appearing once. Each donor's blood draw was roughly 10 milliliters of peripheral blood. Isolation yielded PBMCs, at least 7 million per sample, in every case. Trimming at V came to 7 bases and at J to 10 bases, leaving 7 bases not matched to a gene. This CDR3 spans 13 amino acids. CDR1 SGHRS and CDR2 YFSETQ come from the germline V gene. Points from the study as a whole: In long-lived donors, naive CD4+ cell counts and diversity exceeded those of aged donors. Expanded clonotype shifts may have been confounded, as the donors had an unknown CMV status.

The V gene is TRBV5-1, the J gene TRBJ1-6; 8 positions agree with TRBD1. The clonotype originates from a man aged 55 to 69 in good health. Sequenced material: blood. CDR3 nucleotides: TGCGCCAGCTCCGGACAGGGTCAATCACCCCTCCACTTT. Amino acid sequence: CASSGQGQSPLHF.